The next 25 T cell receptor beta chains were all read from a single sample in a study of blood T cell repertoires in COVID-19 (dated by TCRdb to about 2020). Library method: the immunoSEQ multiplex PCR assay. TCRdb re-hosts the immuneACCESS table, in-frame sequences only. Its copies lack some clones; in the studies checked, an unresolved V gene accounts for under half of them, and the cause for the rest is not known. In this sample the table shows around 330,000 clones, about nine tenths of which occur a single time. The top ten constitute approximately 1.6% of the sample. What was sequenced was peripheral blood. The receptors were sampled from a woman in her twenties or thirties with COVID-19, enrolled during active disease.

CDR3 amino acids: CASIAPTTGVQRSTDTQYF. For the CDR3, the DNA is TGTGCCAGCATCGCGCCCACGACAGGGGTCCAGCGAAGCACAGATACGCAGTATTTT. This chain joins TRBV2 and TRBJ2-3; TRBD1 matches 8 bases. CDR1 SNHLY and CDR2 FYNNEI come from the germline V gene. The CDR3 spans 19 residues. V dropped 7 bases and J dropped 0; count of bases not matched to a gene: 18.

The chain links TRBV2 to TRBJ2-5, with a tentative D call TRBD2 (6 bases). Trimming cost V 7 bases and J 4 bases, with 22 bases left between them. The CDR3 sequence is 16 residues long. Germline V lookup: CDR1 SNHLY, CDR2 FYNNEI. The CDR3 DNA sequence: TGTGCCAGCAACCCGCGCGGGGCAGGGCGGCGAGAGACCCAGTACTTC. Translation: CASNPRGAGRRETQYF.

The chain recombines TRBV6-2 or TRBV6-3 with TRBJ1-5; D gene unclear. Germline values: CDR1 MNHEY, CDR2 SVGEGT. The CDR3 runs to 12 residues. V was trimmed by 5 bases and J by 7 bases, leaving 9 bases between them. CDR3 bases: TGTGCCAGCAGTCCCGCCGGGCAGCCCCAGCATTTT. Encoded protein: CASSPAGQPQHF.

This clone was observed once. V usage is TRBV6-6 and J usage is TRBJ1-2; D uncertain. V lost 4 bases, J lost 0 bases, and 9 bases lay in between. CDR3 length: 14 amino acids. Germline CDR1 and CDR2: MNHNY and SVGAGI (reference sequence). The CDR3: CASSFDTSNYGYTF. In DNA form, the CDR3 reads TGTGCCAGCAGTTTTGACACCTCTAACTATGGCTACACCTTC.

This sequence joins TRBV28 and TRBJ1-4; TRBD1 matches at 8 bases. J lost 8 bases, V lost 5 bases, and 16 bases had no gene match. The CDR3 covers 17 residues. Germline V CDR1 and CDR2: MDHEN, SYDVKM. The CDR3 DNA is TGTGCCAGCAGTCCCCACGGTGACAACAGGGGGGGCGAAAAACTGTTTTTT. This translates into CASSPHGDNRGGEKLFF.

The chain employs TRBV12-3 or TRBV12-4 and TRBJ1-4; D may be TRBD1 (6 bases). There are 13 residues in the CDR3. Trimming cost V 4 bases and J 7 bases, with 10 bases left between them. This chain's CDR3 is CASSYRVGEKLFF. The DNA for the CDR3 is TGTGCCAGCAGTTACAGGGTTGGTGAAAAACTGTTTTTT.

In its sample, this clone was seen once. The chain is built from TRBV4-1 and TRBJ2-1; no reliable D call. Germline CDR1 and CDR2: MGHRA and YSYEKL. Trimming pared 3 bases from V and 7 bases from J, leaving 4 bases between. The CDR3 is made up of 11 amino acids. The CDR3, as DNA: TGCGCCAGCAGCCACCTTAATGAGCAGTTCTTC. Its protein product is CASSHLNEQFF.

V and J are TRBV29-1 and TRBJ2-3, with 10 bases lining up with TRBD2. Germline loops: CDR1 SQVTM, CDR2 ANQGSEA. Losses at the gene ends were 6 bases for V and 4 bases for J; bases not matched to a gene: 10. The CDR3 loop spans 15 amino acids. This CDR3 reads CSVVGASGGSDTQYF. CDR3 bases: TGCAGCGTCGTGGGGGCTAGCGGGGGTTCAGATACGCAGTATTTT.

Of note for this clone: This same CDR3 is encoded by further DNA sequences in the sample. This rearrangement joins TRBV2 to TRBJ1-1, with D hard to call. CDR1 SNHLY and CDR2 FYNNEI come from the germline V gene. The CDR3 runs to 13 residues. V lost 6 bases and J lost 7, with 15 bases in between. The CDR3 reads CASRIRELLEAFF. The CDR3 coding sequence is TGTGCCAGCAGGATACGGGAGCTACTTGAAGCTTTCTTT.

The chain recombines TRBV27 with TRBJ1-1, with D possibly matching TRBD1 (5 bases). The germline V gene has CDR1 MNHEY and CDR2 SMNVEV (reference sequence). The CDR3 covers 14 residues. V was pared by 6 bases and J by 3 bases, with 14 bases between. The CDR3 loop is CASSIQGVYTEAFF. CDR3 nucleotide sequence: TGTGCCAGCAGCATCCAGGGCGTTTACACTGAAGCTTTCTTT.

This chain connects TRBV4-1 to TRBJ1-5, with 7 bases fitting TRBD1. The CDR3 loop spans 18 amino acids. Trimming removed 0 bases from V and 3 bases from J; junction bases left unmatched: 11. Germline-derived CDR1 and CDR2 are MGHRA and YSYEKL. The CDR3 loop reads CASSQESAQGLINQPQHF. The CDR3 DNA sequence: TGCGCCAGCAGCCAAGAAAGCGCACAGGGGTTGATCAATCAGCCCCAGCATTTT.

The gene calls are TRBV27 and TRBJ2-2, with 13 bases fitting TRBD2. The junction had 4 bases not matched to a gene; V was cut back by 6 bases and J by 0 bases. This CDR3 is 17 amino acids long. The germline CDR1 and CDR2 sequences are MNHEY and SMNVEV (reference sequence). CDR3 nucleotide sequence: TGTGCCAGCAGCCCCACTAGCGGGGGGGCGAACACCGGGGAGCTGTTTTTT. Translation: CASSPTSGGANTGELFF.

This chain connects TRBV7-9 to TRBJ2-1; TRBD1 aligns across 7 bases. V lost 4 bases to trimming and J lost 4 bases; unmatched junction nucleotides: 4. The germline gives CDR1 SEHNR, CDR2 FQNEAQ (reference sequence). The CDR3 totals 14 residues. The CDR3 nucleotides read TGTGCCAGCAGCTCACGACAGGGATACAATGAGCAGTTCTTC. Translated, it gives CASSSRQGYNEQFF. Full variable domain (outside the CDR3, taken from reference TRBV7-9 and TRBJ2-1): DTGVSQNPRHKITKRGQNVTFRCDPISEHNRLYWYRQTLGQGPEFLTYFQNEAQLEKSRLLSDRFSAERPKGSFSTLEIQRTEQGDSAMYLCASSSRQGYNEQFFGPGTRLTVL.

CDR3 nucleotide sequence: TGCGCCAGCAGCCGTCAGGGGGAGACTGAAGCTTTCTTT. This codes for CASSRQGETEAFF. The chain uses TRBV4-3 and TRBJ1-1, with 7 bases that match TRBD1. V shed 4 bases and J 5 bases; nucleotides not matched to a gene: 4. This CDR3 region has 13 residues. Germline CDR1 and CDR2: LGHNA and YSLEER.

The chain has TRBV6-5 and TRBJ1-6; the match to TRBD1 covers 9 bases. Germline CDR1 MNHEY, CDR2 SVGAGI. Germline trimming cut 6 bases from V and 7 bases from J; bases unmatched to any gene: 4. The CDR3 sequence is 14 residues long. The CDR3 loop is CASSRTGDNSPLHF. As DNA, the CDR3 is TGTGCCAGCAGCCGGACAGGGGACAATTCACCCCTCCACTTT.

This clone was observed a few times. The chain recombines TRBV19 with TRBJ1-1, with D hard to call. Trimming removed 5 bases at V and 1 base at J, with 8 bases between. Germline V CDR1 and CDR2: LNHDA, SQIVND (reference sequence). The CDR3 is made up of 13 amino acids. CDR3 nucleotides: TGTGCCAGTAGTGTAGGGAGGAACACTGAAGCTTTCTTT. Translated, it gives CASSVGRNTEAFF.

As to this clone: Other DNA sequences in the same sample also yield this CDR3. V and J are TRBV19 and TRBJ1-5, with a possible D match to TRBD1 (6 bases). V was trimmed by 6 bases and J by 3 bases, leaving 6 bases between them. This CDR3 comprises 12 residues. Per germline, CDR1 LNHDA and CDR2 SQIVND (reference sequence). The CDR3 here is CASRGANQPQHF. The CDR3 DNA is TGTGCCAGTAGGGGGGCCAATCAGCCCCAGCATTTT.

This clone was found a few times. V is TRBV10-2 and J is TRBJ1-1, with D perhaps matching TRBD1 (6 bases). Germline CDR1 and CDR2: WSHSY and SAAADI. The CDR3 loop spans 14 amino acids. The V gene lost 7 bases and the J gene lost 11 bases, with 23 bases spanning the gap. The CDR3, as DNA: TGCGCCAGCACACCCGCAAACCGACAGGCCAGGGCTTTCTTT. This sequence encodes CASTPANRQARAFF.

The chain employs TRBV7-9 and TRBJ2-1, with 7 bases identical to TRBD1. J was trimmed by 10 bases and V by 6 bases; bases with no gene match: 9. Germline-derived CDR1 and CDR2 are SEHNR and FQNEAQ (reference sequence). The CDR3 length is 13 residues. In DNA form, the CDR3 reads TGTGCCAGCAGTTCGGAAACAGGGGCCGAGCAGTTCTTC. Its protein product is CASSSETGAEQFF.

V is TRBV3-1 (or the pseudogene TRBV3-2) and J is TRBJ1-5; TRBD1 is a possible D gene (6 bases). The length of the CDR3 is 15 residues. The V end was cut by 6 bases, the J end by 5 bases, with 17 bases between. From germline, CDR1 is LGHDT and CDR2 YNNKEL (reference sequence). The CDR3 loop is CASSLGRGPYQPQHF. For the CDR3, the DNA is TGTGCCAGCAGTCTGGGCAGGGGCCCATATCAGCCCCAGCATTTT.

The chain carries TRBV9 and TRBJ2-3; 15 nucleotides align to TRBD2. The CDR3 spans 17 residues. Germline CDR1 and CDR2: SGDLS and YYNGEE. The V and J ends lost 4 bases and 2 bases, in that order; junction bases with no gene match: 5. The CDR3 sequence: CASSLGTSGGTTDTQYF. CDR3 DNA: TGTGCCAGCAGCTTAGGGACTAGCGGGGGGACCACAGATACGCAGTATTTT.

The chain is built from TRBV5-5 and TRBJ1-4, with 9 bases that match TRBD1. This CDR3 has 15 amino acids. With V trimmed by 4 bases and J by 8 bases, 9 bases remained unmatched. In germline, CDR1 is SGHKS, CDR2 YYEKEE (reference sequence). CDR3 sequence reads: CASSIGTGRGEKLFF. The CDR3 nucleotides are TGTGCCAGCAGCATCGGGACAGGGAGAGGCGAAAAACTGTTTTTT.

V usage is TRBV3-1 (or the pseudogene TRBV3-2) and J usage is TRBJ2-5; D is uncertain. Germline lookup yields CDR1 LGHDT and CDR2 YNNKEL (reference sequence). The CDR3 covers 13 residues. V shed 0 bases and J shed 5 bases, with 7 bases lying between them. The CDR3 region has the DNA TGTGCCAGCAGCCAAGATGCCAGGGAGACCCAGTACTTC. Protein sequence: CASSQDARETQYF.

The chain combines TRBV4-2 with TRBJ2-1, with 7 bases identical to TRBD2. Germline loops: CDR1 LGHNA, CDR2 YNFKEQ. J was trimmed by 4 bases and V by 2 bases; bases with no gene match: 5. The CDR3 has 15 amino acids. In DNA form, the CDR3 reads TGTGCCAGCAGCCAACGGCTAGCGGTATACAATGAGCAGTTCTTC. Protein: CASSQRLAVYNEQFF.

The count of this clone is one. DNA for the CDR3: TGTGCCAGTAGTATGGCTAGCGGAAGTGAGCAGTTCTTC. Translation: CASSMASGSEQFF. The genes are TRBV19 and TRBJ2-1; 7 nucleotides align to TRBD2. The CDR3 totals 13 residues. The V and J ends lost 3 bases and 9 bases, in that order; junction bases with no gene match: 5. CDR1 and CDR2 from the germline V gene are LNHDA and SQIVND (reference sequence).